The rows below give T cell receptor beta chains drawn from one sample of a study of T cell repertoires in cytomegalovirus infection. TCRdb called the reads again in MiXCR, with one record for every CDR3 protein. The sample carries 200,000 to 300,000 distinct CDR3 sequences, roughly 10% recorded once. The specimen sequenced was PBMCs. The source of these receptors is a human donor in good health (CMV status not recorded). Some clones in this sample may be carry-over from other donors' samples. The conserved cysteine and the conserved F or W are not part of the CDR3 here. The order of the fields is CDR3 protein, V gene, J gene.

CDR3: ASSLAKGTVNYGYT
V: TRBV5-1
J: TRBJ1-2

CDR3: ASSILQGTRVTQY
V: TRBV19
J: TRBJ2-3

CDR3: ASSPEGRRMNTEAF
V: TRBV7-2
J: TRBJ1-1

CDR3: ASSQEPGSNQPQH
V: TRBV4-1
J: TRBJ1-5

CDR3: ASFRRDGDTQY
V: TRBV5-1
J: TRBJ2-3

CDR3: ASSLYTGGNQPQH
V: TRBV27
J: TRBJ1-5

CDR3: ASSQGQGAYNEQF
V: TRBV4-2
J: TRBJ2-1

CDR3: ASRRRTGLNEKLF
V: TRBV11-2
J: TRBJ1-4

CDR3: ATSQTAEAKNIQY
V: TRBV15
J: TRBJ2-4

CDR3: ASSPGGAGKNIQY
V: TRBV28
J: TRBJ2-4

CDR3: ASSDQGSGANVLT
V: TRBV7-2
J: TRBJ2-6

CDR3: ASSLRGRTEAF
V: TRBV7-2
J: TRBJ1-1

CDR3: ASGLGGQGGNTQY
V: TRBV12-5
J: TRBJ2-3

CDR3: ASSLGQTTDTQY
V: TRBV7-3
J: TRBJ2-3

CDR3: ASSMNSRKPYEQY
V: TRBV19
J: TRBJ2-7

CDR3: ASRSRVDDTDTQY
V: TRBV7-9
J: TRBJ2-3

CDR3: ASSSGGQPEAF
V: TRBV5-1
J: TRBJ1-1

CDR3: ASSRIGVRTEAF
V: TRBV19
J: TRBJ1-1

CDR3: ASSFEGMRADTQY
V: TRBV7-2
J: TRBJ2-3

CDR3: ASSEGTPNTGELF
V: TRBV6-1
J: TRBJ2-2

CDR3: ASRAGQGNEKLF
V: TRBV12-3/TRBV12-4
J: TRBJ1-4

CDR3: ASSVDLGNLEQY
V: TRBV9
J: TRBJ2-7

CDR3: ASSPMGVSGSSNEQY
V: TRBV18
J: TRBJ2-7

CDR3: ASRVRVGDTEAF
V: TRBV7-9
J: TRBJ1-1

CDR3: ASRNGGQHINQPQH
V: TRBV12-3/TRBV12-4
J: TRBJ1-5

CDR3: ASSDPGVGTEAF
V: TRBV19
J: TRBJ1-1

CDR3: ASSLGTGTFGGYT
V: TRBV7-2
J: TRBJ1-2

CDR3: ASRARDTEAF
V: TRBV12-3/TRBV12-4
J: TRBJ1-1

CDR3: ASSLGKQSEQY
V: TRBV7-9
J: TRBJ2-7

CDR3: ASSVLRDEQY
V: TRBV7-9
J: TRBJ2-7

CDR3: ATTLGVYQETQY
V: TRBV28
J: TRBJ2-5

CDR3: SARDNQGRGSGQPQH
V: TRBV20-1
J: TRBJ1-5

CDR3: SAGDRGRANTGELF
V: TRBV20-1
J: TRBJ2-2

CDR3: SVEVAGTGVAGANVLT
V: TRBV29-1
J: TRBJ2-6

CDR3: ASSLASGGSGNTIY
V: TRBV7-2
J: TRBJ1-3

CDR3: ASSTHGLTEAF
V: TRBV18
J: TRBJ1-1

CDR3: ASSLGVSGGFNEQF
V: TRBV7-6
J: TRBJ2-1

CDR3: SARPIGQLQNSPLH
V: TRBV20-1
J: TRBJ1-6

CDR3: ASSLEPGRLNTEAF
V: TRBV7-3
J: TRBJ1-1

CDR3: SARGTSSGRAEIDTQY
V: TRBV20-1
J: TRBJ2-3

CDR3: SAGDFTPNEQY
V: TRBV29-1
J: TRBJ2-7

CDR3: ASSFWESNQPQH
V: TRBV28
J: TRBJ1-5

CDR3: ASSLDYGGTYEQY
V: TRBV28
J: TRBJ2-7

CDR3: ASSLLGAVGEKLF
V: TRBV7-2
J: TRBJ1-4

CDR3: ASSMGSSNQPQH
V: TRBV7-8
J: TRBJ1-5

CDR3: ASSPTARRMGRTNEKLF
V: TRBV7-8
J: TRBJ1-4

CDR3: ASILQGPNYGYT
V: TRBV28
J: TRBJ1-2

CDR3: ASSPIMTGSAITNEKLF
V: TRBV6-6
J: TRBJ1-4

CDR3: SALTGGPIQETQY
V: TRBV20-1
J: TRBJ2-5

CDR3: ASTTTPSYEQY
V: TRBV27
J: TRBJ2-7

CDR3: ATSRDLGTGLHNEQF
V: TRBV15
J: TRBJ2-1

CDR3: ASSLRRGYT
V: TRBV12-3/TRBV12-4
J: TRBJ1-2

CDR3: ASSPPGLMYQETQY
V: TRBV7-2
J: TRBJ2-5

CDR3: ASTGTGDYGYT
V: TRBV12-3/TRBV12-4
J: TRBJ1-2

CDR3: ASYGLASYEQY
V: TRBV2
J: TRBJ2-7

CDR3: ASSPLVSGDTEAF
V: TRBV7-8
J: TRBJ1-1

CDR3: ATRRQGGGNTIY
V: TRBV7-4
J: TRBJ1-3

CDR3: ASSPTGTSGYT
V: TRBV7-8
J: TRBJ1-2

CDR3: ASSFQQGAGETQY
V: TRBV7-8
J: TRBJ2-5

CDR3: ASSLELTTQY
V: TRBV11-3
J: TRBJ2-5